The next 27 T cell receptor beta chains were all read from a single sample in a study of T cells in Graves' hyperthyroidism and ophthalmopathy. The investigators amplified TCR beta CDR3 regions from RNA transcripts. With the HTBI primer set, the TCR CDR3 went through a first round of RT-PCR. MiXCR was run by TCRdb on the multiplex PCR reads, yielding one entry per CDR3 protein. Of approximately 210,000 distinct CDR3 sequences in the sample, about 15% are singletons; the top ten hold roughly 50%. What was sequenced was blood. All receptors come from a man aged 50 or older with Graves' hyperthyroidism.

The chain carries TRBV5-1 and TRBJ1-3, with D possibly being TRBD1 (5 bases). V lost 4 bases and J lost 0, with 14 bases in between. The CDR3 is 16 amino acids. Germline V gene sequence: CDR1 SGHRS, CDR2 YFSETQ. CDR3 bases: TGCGCCAGCAGCGCGGGGGGGTTGCGCTCTGGAAACACCATATATTTT. Translating it yields CASSAGGLRSGNTIYF.

This clonotype was counted ten times or more. This chain links TRBV5-1 with TRBJ2-3; 8 bases match TRBD1. Looked up from germline, CDR1 is SGHRS and CDR2 is YFSETQ. Losses at the gene ends were 3 bases for V and 4 bases for J; bases not matched to a gene: 4. CDR3 length: 14 amino acids. The CDR3: CASSSGQGADTQYF. CDR3 nucleotides: TGCGCCAGCAGCTCCGGACAGGGTGCAGATACGCAGTATTTT.

A few counts support this clonotype. The V and J genes are TRBV2 and TRBJ2-2; D gene unclear. CDR1 SNHLY and CDR2 FYNNEI come from the germline V gene. The CDR3 contains 13 residues. V lost 6 bases and J lost 6, with 11 bases in between. The CDR3 protein is CASSVGPAGELFF. The DNA of the CDR3 is TGTGCCAGCAGCGTAGGCCCAGCCGGGGAGCTGTTTTTT.

V usage is TRBV7-8 and J usage is TRBJ1-4; D is perhaps TRBD1 (5 bases). The germline V gene encodes CDR1 SGHVS and CDR2 FQNEAQ. This CDR3 has 16 residues. Trimming shortened V by 5 bases and J by 1 base, and 14 bases separated the two germline ends. The CDR3 region is CASSPFGAGTNEKLFF. CDR3 nucleotide sequence: TGTGCCAGCAGCCCGTTTGGGGCGGGAACTAATGAAAAACTGTTTTTT. The full variable domain, with the rest looked up from reference TRBV7-8 and TRBJ1-4, is GAGVSQSPRYKVAKRGQDVALRCDPISGHVSLFWYQQALGQGPEFLTYFQNEAQLDKSGLPSDRFFAERPEGSVSTLKIQRTQQEDSAVYLCASSPFGAGTNEKLFFGSGTQLSVL.

This clonotype was detected only a few times. The chain has TRBV19 and TRBJ2-1; tentatively, D is TRBD2 (6 bases). Trimming pared 5 bases from V and 8 bases from J, leaving 16 bases between. Germline V lookup: CDR1 LNHDA, CDR2 SQIVND (reference sequence). The CDR3 is 14 residues long. CDR3 in amino acids: CASSGGLLVDEQFF. The CDR3 DNA follows: TGTGCCAGTAGTGGAGGGCTCTTGGTAGATGAGCAGTTCTTC. The variable domain in full, with the rest retrieved from reference TRBV19 and TRBJ2-1, is DGGITQSPKYLFRKEGQNVTLSCEQNLNHDAMYWYRQDPGQGLRLIYYSQIVNDFQKGDIAEGYSVSREKKESFPLTVTSAQKNPTAFYLCASSGGLLVDEQFFGPGTRLTVL.

V is TRBV28 and J is TRBJ1-4; TRBD1 is a possible D gene (5 bases). The CDR3 length is 16 residues. CDR1 is MDHEN, CDR2 SYDVKM, per germline. Between the trimmed V and J ends, which lost 5 bases and 2 bases, there was a span of 15 bases. The CDR3 region is CASSQSGATTNEKLFF. The CDR3 region has the DNA TGTGCCAGCAGTCAAAGTGGGGCAACGACTAATGAAAAACTGTTTTTT. The full variable domain, in which reference TRBV28 and TRBJ1-4 provide the parts outside the CDR3, is DVKVTQSSRYLVKRTGEKVFLECVQDMDHENMFWYRQDPGLGLRLIYFSYDVKMKEKGDIPEGYSVSREKKERFSLILESASTNQTSMYLCASSQSGATTNEKLFFGSGTQLSVL.

In its sample, this clonotype was seen many times. An end of the junction does not agree with germline; a read error may underlie this. The V gene is TRBV3-1, the J gene TRBJ2-7; D gene ambiguous. This CDR3 is built from 15 residues. Germline V CDR1 and CDR2: LGHDT, YNNKEL (reference sequence). The CDR3: CASSQELVNSHEQYF. The CDR3 DNA reads TGTGCCAGCAGCCAAGAGCTAGTCAACTCCCACGAGCAGTACTTC.

This clonotype has just a few counts. CDR3 sequence (DNA): TGTGCCAGTAGTCCCCGGGACAGGGGAAACTCCTACGAGCAGTACTTC. As protein: CASSPRDRGNSYEQYF. This chain connects TRBV19 to TRBJ2-7; 10 positions match TRBD1. Germline V lookup: CDR1 LNHDA, CDR2 SQIVND (reference sequence). With V trimmed by 5 bases and J by 0 bases, 7 bases remained unmatched. The CDR3 is 16 amino acids.

This clonotype has only a few counts. The chain employs TRBV5-1 and TRBJ2-3; 11 nucleotides match TRBD2. V shed 0 bases, J shed 3 bases, and the junction held 3 bases outside the gene matches. The CDR3 spans 16 residues. Germline loops: CDR1 SGHRS, CDR2 YFSETQ. CDR3 region: CASSLVAGGRTDTQYF. The CDR3 DNA reads TGCGCCAGCAGCTTGGTAGCGGGAGGGAGAACAGATACGCAGTATTTT.

This clonotype has ten or more counts. This chain uses TRBV7-2 with TRBJ2-7; 8 bases are a match to TRBD1. The V and J ends lost 5 bases and 5 bases, in that order; junction bases with no gene match: 14. Germline V gives CDR1 SGHTA, CDR2 FQGNSA. The CDR3 loop spans 16 amino acids. In nucleotides, the CDR3 is TGTGCCAGCAGCACATCCGGGACAGGCATTGTCGACGAGCAGTACTTC. It yields the protein CASSTSGTGIVDEQYF.

This clonotype showed up just a few times. The chain carries TRBV24-1 and TRBJ2-6, with 11 bases identical to TRBD1. V lost 7 bases and J lost 2; bases outside the gene matches: 6. This CDR3 spans 17 amino acids. The germline V gene has CDR1 KGHDR and CDR2 SFDVKD. CDR3 residues: CATSGQGASPGANVLTF. The CDR3 coding sequence is TGTGCCACCAGCGGACAGGGGGCGTCCCCTGGGGCCAACGTCCTGACTTTC.

In the case of this clonotype: This may come from a read error, since a much larger clone is one base off. The gene calls are TRBV28 and TRBJ2-1; D ambiguous. Germline V CDR1 and CDR2: MDHEN, SYDVKM. The CDR3 consists of 15 residues. The CDR3 sequence: CAGSSRSEFYNEQFF. As DNA, the CDR3 is TGTGCCGGCAGTTCCCGCTCAGAGTTCTACAATGAGCAGTTCTTC.

This clonotype was counted at least ten times. The chain links TRBV28 to TRBJ1-5; D ambiguous. Germline loops: CDR1 MDHEN, CDR2 SYDVKM. V was clipped by 5 bases and J by 3 bases, with 5 bases between them. The CDR3 runs to 12 residues. The CDR3 DNA follows: TGTGCCAGCAGTCCCGACAATCAGCCCCAGCATTTT. It yields the protein CASSPDNQPQHF.

This clonotype came up many times. The chain links TRBV12-3 or TRBV12-4 to TRBJ2-7; TRBD2 aligns across 9 bases. CDR3 size: 14 residues. V gave up 6 bases and J gave up 6 bases; unmatched junction bases: 9. CDR3 bases: TGTGCCAGCAGGCCCGGGACTAGCAGACCCGAGCAGTACTTC. It translates to CASRPGTSRPEQYF.

This clonotype has only a few counts. This chain links TRBV4-2 with TRBJ2-3; D is tentatively TRBD1 or TRBD2 (7 bases each). Germline V gene data show CDR1 as LGHNA and CDR2 as YNFKEQ. V was trimmed by 10 bases and J by 2 bases, leaving 10 bases between them. This CDR3 contains 12 residues. CDR3 DNA: TGTGCCACAGGGGGGGCCACAGATACGCAGTATTTT. It translates to CATGGATDTQYF.

Only a few counts were recorded for this clonotype. The V call is TRBV19, the J call TRBJ2-7; TRBD1 matches at 7 bases. This CDR3 contains 13 residues. CDR1 and CDR2 from the germline V gene are LNHDA and SQIVND (reference sequence). The V and J ends lost 7 bases and 2 bases, in that order; junction bases with no gene match: 5. This CDR3 is CASNAGQAYEQYF. The CDR3 bases are TGTGCCAGTAACGCCGGACAGGCCTACGAGCAGTACTTC.

This clonotype was counted ten times or more. The J gene is TRBJ2-1, the V gene TRBV11-2; D is possibly TRBD2 (6 bases). V dropped 0 bases and J dropped 2 bases, with 14 bases sitting between them. Germline V gene lookup returns CDR1 SGHAT and CDR2 FQNNGV. The CDR3 has 17 residues. CDR3 DNA sequence: TGTGCCAGCAGCTTAGATAGGGCGGGATTCGCCTACAATGAGCAGTTCTTC. It encodes CASSLDRAGFAYNEQFF.

About this clonotype: A much more abundant neighbour one base away suggests this may be a read error. The chain joins TRBV7-2 to TRBJ1-2; 7 positions agree with TRBD1. Losses at the gene ends were 5 bases for V and 5 bases for J; bases not matched to a gene: 5. CDR3 length: 13 residues. Looked up from germline, CDR1 is SGHTA and CDR2 is FQGNSA. CDR3 nucleotide sequence: TGTGCCAGCAGCGCGGGACAGTGGTATGGCTACACCTTC. Translated, it gives CASSAGQWYGYTF.

In this sample, this clonotype turned up many times. V usage is TRBV28 and J usage is TRBJ2-1; maybe TRBD2 (6 bases). Germline V lookup: CDR1 MDHEN, CDR2 SYDVKM. The length of the CDR3 is 15 residues. The germline V and J ends were trimmed by 5 bases and 5 bases, with 16 bases remaining between them. The CDR3 nucleotides read TGTGCCAGCAGTCCCGGAGGGCGACAGCACAATGAGCAGTTCTTC. Its protein product is CASSPGGRQHNEQFF.

This clonotype showed up just a few times. The rearrangement joins TRBV24-1 to TRBJ2-2; TRBD1 aligns across 9 bases. CDR3 size: 16 residues. Germline V CDR1 and CDR2: KGHDR, SFDVKD. Trimming cost V 4 bases and J 4 bases; bases outside gene matches: 6. The CDR3 DNA reads as TGTGCCACCAGTGACCCCGGGACAGGGAGCACCGGGGAGCTGTTTTTT. This translates into CATSDPGTGSTGELFF.

This clonotype was seen ten or more times. The gene calls are TRBV15 and TRBJ1-1; D is unclear. The V end lost 0 bases, the J end lost 13 bases, and 24 bases lay between the germline ends. This CDR3 comprises 16 residues. Germline V gene sequence: CDR1 LNHNV, CDR2 YYDKDF (reference sequence). CDR3 nucleotides: TGTGCCACCAGCAGAGATTACGAATGGAGACCAAATACAAGTTTCTTT. Amino acid sequence: CATSRDYEWRPNTSFF.

This clonotype was recorded at least ten times. The chain joins TRBV12-3 or TRBV12-4 to TRBJ2-4; maybe TRBD1 (5 bases). The CDR3 is made up of 15 amino acids. V was shortened by 3 bases and J by 0 bases, with 9 bases between the two germline ends. This CDR3 reads CASSFGHPAKNIQYF. Here the CDR3 DNA reads TGTGCCAGCAGTTTCGGACACCCAGCCAAAAACATTCAGTACTTC.

This sequence joins TRBV20-1 and TRBJ2-3; the D gene is possibly TRBD2 (6 bases). The V gene's germline CDR1 is DFQATT and CDR2 SNEGSKA (reference sequence). Trimming took 5 bases from V and 4 from J, leaving 13 bases between them. The CDR3 consists of 13 residues. CDR3 sequence reads: CSALAREADTQYF. The CDR3 DNA sequence: TGCAGTGCTCTAGCGAGAGAAGCAGATACGCAGTATTTT.

Note on this clonotype: Compared with germline, one end of the junction differs, possibly owing to a read error. The genes are TRBV5-1 and TRBJ1-1; TRBD1 is a possible D gene (6 bases). Per the germline V gene, CDR1 is SGHRS and CDR2 is YFSETQ. The CDR3 has 14 amino acids. CDR3 in amino acids: CASSRTGTRPEAFF. The DNA for the CDR3 is TGTGCCAGCAGCCGAACAGGGACGCGTCCTGAAGCTTTCTTT.

This clonotype has just a few counts. The chain combines TRBV7-2 with TRBJ2-2; D remains unclear. V was trimmed by 1 base and J by 7 bases, leaving 7 bases between them. Germline CDR1 and CDR2: SGHTA and FQGNSA. This CDR3 region has 13 residues. The CDR3 is CASSLVLGGELFF. The CDR3 region has the DNA TGTGCCAGCAGCTTAGTCTTGGGCGGGGAGCTGTTTTTT.

This clonotype came up many times. The chain carries TRBV28 and TRBJ1-5; a possible D gene is TRBD1 (5 bases). The CDR3 is 13 residues long. V was cut by 5 bases and J by 4 bases, with 9 bases left in between. CDR1 and CDR2 from the germline V gene are MDHEN and SYDVKM. The CDR3 region has the DNA TGTGCCAGCAGTCCCAGGGCGAATCAGCCCCAGCATTTT. It yields the protein CASSPRANQPQHF.

This clonotype was counted only a few times. This chain uses TRBV2 with TRBJ2-5, with TRBD2 matching over 9 bases. This CDR3 contains 15 residues. Looked up from germline, CDR1 is SNHLY and CDR2 is FYNNEI. The junction had 5 bases not matched to a gene; V was cut back by 1 base and J by 5 bases. The CDR3 reads CASSEETAGGETQYF. CDR3 nucleotides: TGTGCCAGCAGTGAAGAGACTGCGGGAGGGGAGACCCAGTACTTC.